This T cell receptor beta chain is from a study of PD-1 blockade in classical Hodgkin lymphoma (dated by TCRdb to 2020 to 2021). Describing the broader study: A peripheral blood immune signature of response to PD-1 blockade in classical Hodgkin lymphoma was defined using TCR beta sequencing and CyTOF.

There are 15 amino acids in the CDR3, from cysteine to phenylalanine inclusive. The only DNA kept is the CDR3, 45 bases in frame from the first base. CDR1 and CDR2 are drawn from the germline V gene (reference sequence): MNHNY, SVGAGI. Deletion took 5 bases off V and 4 bases off J, with a span of 15 bases between the germline ends. Findings and caveats that apply to the study as a whole: The study was limited to a single clinical trial cohort, and causes of repertoire differences, possibly disease activity or prior therapy, remained undefined. Baseline TCR diversity was reported as lower in newly diagnosed patients than in healthy donors, and lower still in relapsed/refractory patients.

The Qiagen DNeasy kit was used to extract genomic DNA from unsorted PBMCs and from the negatively selected CD4+ and CD8+ fractions. TCR beta CDR3 regions were subjected to amplification by immunoSEQ multiplex PCR with primers that anneal to V and J segments. A synthetic immune receptor repertoire was used to minimize amplification bias, and any remaining bias was removed computationally after sequencing. For the original study's pipeline: Repertoire diversity was quantified as the Shannon entropy index using custom Python scripts. The unsorted, CD4+ and CD8+ repertoires were each analyzed separately, with the exception of combined analyses, where CD4+ and CD8+ sequences were merged in silico. TCRdb stores this immuneACCESS table with in-frame sequences only. Part of the clones is absent; in the studies checked, under half of the shortfall reflects unresolved V genes, and no reason is known for the rest. D and trimming were read from the DNA, whereas the V and J calls and clone size are those reported in that table. The sample table shows 19,000 or so clones, and about 86% are seen once. Approximately 7% of the sample is held by the ten biggest clonotypes.

Regarding this clone: The antigen this receptor binds is unknown. The input lacks base qualities; no much larger clone sits a single base away.

Per the publication, the time point label means: newly diagnosed, previously untreated cHL patient sample. Using a Miltenyi CD8+ T cell isolation kit, CD8+ T cells were purified from thawed PBMCs through magnetic negative selection. As a comparison group for the relapsed/refractory trial patients, PBMCs from patients with newly diagnosed, previously untreated classical Hodgkin lymphoma were sequenced. Peripheral blood was collected in 8 mL Vacutainer Cell Preparation Tubes, from which PBMCs were isolated by centrifugation and then cryopreserved. Purified CD4+ and CD8+ fractions were prepared only for cases with an additional available PBMC sample. Magnetically labelled cells were removed on LS columns in a quadroMACS separator, and the flow-through was retained as the purified fraction.

The receptor chain draws on TRBV6-6 and TRBJ1-5; the D gene is possibly TRBD1, with 5 bases matching. The clonotype was recovered from a human donor with classical Hodgkin lymphoma. The sample comprised CD8+ T cells from blood. The nucleotide sequence is TGTGCCAGCAGTGACCTGGGGGGGACGAATCAGCCCCAGCATTTT. Its coded protein is CASSDLGGTNQPQHF.